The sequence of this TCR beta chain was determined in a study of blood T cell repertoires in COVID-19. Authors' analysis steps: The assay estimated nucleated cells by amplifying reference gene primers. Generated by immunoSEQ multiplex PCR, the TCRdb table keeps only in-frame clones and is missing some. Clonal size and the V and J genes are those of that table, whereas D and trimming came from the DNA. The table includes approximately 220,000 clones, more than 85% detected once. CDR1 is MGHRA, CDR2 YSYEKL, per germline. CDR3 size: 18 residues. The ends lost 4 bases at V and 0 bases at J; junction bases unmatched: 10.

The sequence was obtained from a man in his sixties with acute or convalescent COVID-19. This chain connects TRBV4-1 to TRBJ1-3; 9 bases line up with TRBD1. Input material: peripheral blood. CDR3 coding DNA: TGCGCCAGCAGCCTCGATACGGGACAGGGAGACTCTGGAAACACCATATATTTT. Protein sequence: CASSLDTGQGDSGNTIYF.